These 8 T cell receptor beta chains were all obtained from the same sample, sequenced in a study of T-cell memory formation after mild COVID-19 (dated by TCRdb to about 2021). The library was built by means of 5' RACE. Instrument used: Illumina NovaSeq 6000. TCRdb reanalyzed the raw reads on its own, using fastp at Q25 for trimming and MiXCR for clone calling, and kept in-frame beta chains. Duplicate CDR3 protein sequences are folded into a single record with the most common DNA and genes. In all, the sample holds fewer than 700,000 distinct CDR3 sequences, and roughly 18% of those were seen once. Approximately 12% of the sample comes from the top ten. Sequences were obtained from PBMCs or a T cell subset sorted from them (not recorded which). All receptors derive from an adult woman who had mild COVID-19 (a few samples of this study predate the infection). The sample titles of this study are shuffled in the database, so cell type and time point are left out; the donor was told from shared clones.

This clonotype came up a few times. J is TRBJ2-7 and V is TRBV7-8, with 7 bases aligning to TRBD1. With 5 bases clipped from V and 4 bases from J, the junction kept 14 bases outside the gene matches. CDR1 is SGHVS and CDR2 is FQNEAQ in the germline V gene. The CDR3 sequence is 16 residues long. In DNA, the CDR3 is TGTGCCAGCAGCGTGGGGACAGCCCCCGGGGTTTACGAGCAGTACTTC. Its protein product is CASSVGTAPGVYEQYF.

This chain links TRBV30 with TRBJ2-2, with D hard to call. The CDR3 consists of 13 residues. CDR1 and CDR2 from the germline V gene are GTSNPN and SVGIG (reference sequence). Trimming stripped 4 bases from V and 1 base from J, with 7 bases between. CDR3: CAWKDQNTGELFF. The CDR3 nucleotides are TGTGCCTGGAAGGACCAGAACACCGGGGAGCTGTTTTTT.

This chain links TRBV10-3 with TRBJ1-6; D is unclear. V was shortened by 10 bases and J by 0 bases, with 7 bases between the two germline ends. CDR1 ENHRY and CDR2 SYGVKD come from the germline V gene. The CDR3 extends over 13 amino acids. The CDR3 region has the DNA TGTGCCACCCTACCCTCCTATAATTCACCCCTCCACTTT. Protein: CATLPSYNSPLHF.

The chain is built from TRBV12-3 or TRBV12-4 and TRBJ2-6; 7 bases are a match to TRBD1. Trimming took 2 bases from V and 4 from J; bases not matched to a gene: 8. The CDR3 runs 17 residues. The CDR3 DNA reads TGTGCCAGCAGTTTAAAGGGGGCCGGGTCAGGGGCCAACGTCCTGACTTTC. Its protein product is CASSLKGAGSGANVLTF.

This sequence joins TRBV12-3 or TRBV12-4 and TRBJ2-7, with D tentatively TRBD1 (6 bases). The CDR3 is 14 residues long. V was shortened by 6 bases and J by 2 bases, with 14 bases between the two germline ends. The DNA for the CDR3 is TGTGCCAGCAGGGGTTCCGGGACAACCTACGAGCAGTACTTC. Translating gives CASRGSGTTYEQYF.

This chain links TRBV24-1 with TRBJ2-5; D uncertain. Per germline, CDR1 KGHDR and CDR2 SFDVKD. Trimming shortened V by 5 bases and J by 2 bases, and 8 bases separated the two germline ends. This CDR3 spans 13 amino acids. CDR3 DNA: TGTGCCACCAGTGGCTGGGCACAAGAGACCCAGTACTTC. Its translation is CATSGWAQETQYF.

This clonotype appeared a few times. This sequence joins TRBV20-1 and TRBJ2-7, with D unclear. Trimming took off 1 base at V and 3 bases at J, with 4 bases between the two ends. Germline-derived CDR1 and CDR2 are DFQATT and SNEGSKA (reference sequence). The CDR3 length is 11 residues. The CDR3: CSARGHYEQYF. CDR3 DNA sequence: TGCAGTGCTAGAGGCCACTACGAGCAGTACTTC.

This chain uses TRBV4-2 with TRBJ2-5; 7 bases map to TRBD2. CDR1 and CDR2 from the germline V gene are LGHNA and YNFKEQ. V trimming: 0 bases; J trimming: 0 bases; junction bases outside the gene matches: 7. This CDR3 has 17 residues. The CDR3: CASSQDISSGYQETQYF. CDR3 nucleotide sequence: TGTGCCAGCAGCCAAGATATTTCTAGCGGTTACCAAGAGACCCAGTACTTC.